Below are 3 T cell receptor beta chains sequenced from a single sample in a study of blood T cell repertoires in COVID-19. TCRdb's table, derived via immunoSEQ multiplex PCR, lists solely in-frame clones and lacks some. The sample consists of about 190,000 clones, under 90% of them appearing once. The sequencing sample was made of peripheral blood. The receptors originated from a man in his forties with acute or convalescent COVID-19.

The genes are TRBV9 and TRBJ2-3; TRBD2 matches at 7 bases. The CDR3 consists of 14 residues. Germline loops: CDR1 SGDLS, CDR2 YYNGEE. Trimming took 4 bases from V and 2 from J; bases not matched to a gene: 4. CDR3 DNA: TGTGCCAGCAGCCCCGGGGGGACCACAGATACGCAGTATTTT. It specifies CASSPGGTTDTQYF.

The gene calls are TRBV18 and TRBJ2-7, with D maybe TRBD1 (6 bases). The CDR3 covers 15 residues. Trimming took off 6 bases at V and 2 bases at J, with 17 bases between the two ends. The V gene's germline CDR1 is KGHSH and CDR2 LQKENI. The CDR3 sequence: CASSKTGLVTYEQYF. In DNA, the CDR3 is TGTGCCAGCTCCAAGACAGGCTTGGTAACCTACGAGCAGTACTTC.

The chain is built from TRBV3-1 (or the pseudogene TRBV3-2) and TRBJ1-2, with 11 bases lining up with TRBD1. V lost 3 bases and J lost 6; bases outside the gene matches: 6. This CDR3 is 15 amino acids long. From germline, CDR1 is LGHDT and CDR2 YNNKEL (reference sequence). The CDR3 protein is CASSHWDRGSHGYTF. CDR3 nucleotides: TGTGCCAGCAGCCATTGGGACAGGGGGTCGCATGGCTACACCTTC.